This TCR beta chain originates from a study of PD-L1 blockade in urothelial cancer. Study-wide results and caveats: Tumor-associated TCR clones expanded more in blood at 3 weeks in patients with durable benefit.

The CDR3 extends over 17 amino acids. CDR1 is SGHRS, CDR2 YFSETQ, per germline. The V and J ends lost 1 base and 5 bases, in that order; junction bases with no gene match: 8. With respect to this clone: What it recognizes is unknown.

Here immunoSEQ multiplex PCR was the method, and the copy in TCRdb shows in-frame clones only, minus some. The sample lists more than 70,000 clones, approximately 91% occurring once. The TCR comes from a man aged 60-69 years with urothelial cancer. The chain recombines TRBV5-1 with TRBJ2-2, with 10 bases aligning to TRBD2. Source: PBMCs, taken around atezolizumab (anti-PD-L1) treatment. The CDR3 DNA reads TGCGCCAGCAGCTTGAGGTCTTCGACTAGCGGGACCGGGGAGCTGTTTTTT. The encoded protein is CASSLRSSTSGTGELFF. Filled out from reference TRBV5-1 and TRBJ2-2, the complete variable domain reads KAGVTQTPRYLIKTRGQQVTLSCSPISGHRSVSWYQQTPGQGLQFLFEYFSETQRNKGNFPGRFSGRQFSNSRSEMNVSTLELGDSALYLCASSLRSSTSGTGELFFGEGSRLTVL.